This TCR beta chain was observed in a study of graft-versus-host responses after intestinal transplantation. After removal of 3 bases from V and 9 bases from J, the junction contained 27 bases not matched to a gene. The CDR3 is made up of 22 amino acids. Germline V gene data show CDR1 as LNHDA and CDR2 as SQIVND (reference sequence). The method was immunoSEQ multiplex PCR; TCRdb's version includes in-frame clones alone and lacks a portion of them. The sample lists about 8,300 clones; just under 95% were seen once. General study results and limits: GvH clonotypes were identified within recipient marrow, with a subset emerging first in ileum or blood.

This clone was picked up one time. The antigen remains undetermined. Source: PBMCs, taken about 31 days after intestinal transplant. This clonotype originated in a human patient who received an intestinal transplant, so some T cells may come from the graft donor. The chain has TRBV19 and TRBJ2-1; 12 bases agree with TRBD2. The CDR3 loop is CASSMLAARLAGDRVNIFEQFF. The CDR3 DNA reads as TGTGCCAGTAGTATGTTGGCAGCACGACTAGCGGGGGATCGGGTAAACATCTTTGAGCAGTTCTTC.